The next 3 T cell receptor beta chains were all read from a single sample in a study of blood T cell repertoires in COVID-19. Sequencing used immunoSEQ multiplex PCR; TCRdb keeps in-frame clones, though not all of them. The table shows under 300,000 clones, with about 82% occurring only once. The sample comprised peripheral blood. The receptor source for this set is a man aged 80 or over with acute or convalescent COVID-19.

The gene calls are TRBV5-1 and TRBJ1-4, with 10 positions matching TRBD1. J was trimmed by 6 bases and V by 3 bases; bases with no gene match: 2. CDR3 length: 14 residues. Germline CDR1 reads SGHRS; CDR2 reads YFSETQ. CDR3 residues: CASSWTGGHEKLFF. The DNA of the CDR3 is TGCGCCAGCAGCTGGACAGGGGGGCATGAAAAACTGTTTTTT.

V usage is TRBV28 and J usage is TRBJ2-1; 9 bases match TRBD1. Germline assignment: CDR1 MDHEN and CDR2 SYDVKM. The ends lost 6 bases at V and 6 bases at J; junction bases unmatched: 9. The CDR3 contains 15 residues. The CDR3 DNA sequence: TGTGCCAGCAGCGAAAACGGACAGGGGAGCAATGAGCAGTTCTTC. It encodes CASSENGQGSNEQFF.

The chain recombines TRBV2 with TRBJ1-1; tentative D call: TRBD1 (6 bases). The CDR3 runs to 13 residues. The germline gives CDR1 SNHLY, CDR2 FYNNEI. V was pared by 6 bases and J by 0 bases, with 8 bases between. The CDR3, as DNA: TGTGCCAGCAGGGACAGTATGAACACTGAAGCTTTCTTT. Translating it yields CASRDSMNTEAFF.